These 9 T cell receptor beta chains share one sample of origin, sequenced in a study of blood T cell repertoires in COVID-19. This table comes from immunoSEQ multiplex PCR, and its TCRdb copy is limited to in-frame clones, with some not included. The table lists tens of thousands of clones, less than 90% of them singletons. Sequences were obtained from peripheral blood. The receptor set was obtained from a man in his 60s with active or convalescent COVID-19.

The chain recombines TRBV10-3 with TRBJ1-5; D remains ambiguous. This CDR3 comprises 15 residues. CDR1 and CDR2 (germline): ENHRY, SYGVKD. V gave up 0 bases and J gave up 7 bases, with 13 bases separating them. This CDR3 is CAISESRVANQPQHF. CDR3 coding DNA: TGTGCCATCAGTGAGTCGAGGGTAGCAAACCAGCCCCAGCATTTT.

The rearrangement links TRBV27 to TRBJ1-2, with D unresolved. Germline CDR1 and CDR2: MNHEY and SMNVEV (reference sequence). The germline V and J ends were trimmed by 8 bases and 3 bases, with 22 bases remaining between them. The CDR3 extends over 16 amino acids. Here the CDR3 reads CASSVRRPPRDYGYTF. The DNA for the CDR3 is TGTGCCAGCTCCGTCCGACGGCCTCCGAGGGACTATGGCTACACCTTC.

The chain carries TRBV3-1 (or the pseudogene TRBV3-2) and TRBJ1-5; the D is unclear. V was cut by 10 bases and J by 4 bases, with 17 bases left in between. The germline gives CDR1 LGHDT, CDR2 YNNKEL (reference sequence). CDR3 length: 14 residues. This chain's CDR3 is CAILRHRPNQPQHF. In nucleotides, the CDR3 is TGTGCCATCCTAAGGCACAGACCGAATCAGCCCCAGCATTTT.

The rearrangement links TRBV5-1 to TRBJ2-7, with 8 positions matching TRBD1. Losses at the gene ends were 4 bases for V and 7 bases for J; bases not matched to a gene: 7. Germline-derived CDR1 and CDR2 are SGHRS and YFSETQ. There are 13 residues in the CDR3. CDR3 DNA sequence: TGCGCCAGCAGCGTGACAGGGGCGCGAGAGCAGTACTTC. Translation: CASSVTGAREQYF.

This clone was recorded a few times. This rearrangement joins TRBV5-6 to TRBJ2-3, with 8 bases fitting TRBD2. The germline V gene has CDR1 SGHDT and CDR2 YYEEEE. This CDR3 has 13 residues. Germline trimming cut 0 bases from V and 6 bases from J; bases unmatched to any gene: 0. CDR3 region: CASSLAGGDTQYF. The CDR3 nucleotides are TGTGCCAGCAGCTTGGCGGGGGGGGATACGCAGTATTTT.

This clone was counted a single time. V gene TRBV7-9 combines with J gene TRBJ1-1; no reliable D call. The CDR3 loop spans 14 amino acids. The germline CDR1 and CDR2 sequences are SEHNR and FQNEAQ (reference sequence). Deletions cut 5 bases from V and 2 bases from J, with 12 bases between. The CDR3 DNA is TGTGCCAGCAGCCATTCTGAGACAAACACTGAAGCTTTCTTT. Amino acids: CASSHSETNTEAFF.

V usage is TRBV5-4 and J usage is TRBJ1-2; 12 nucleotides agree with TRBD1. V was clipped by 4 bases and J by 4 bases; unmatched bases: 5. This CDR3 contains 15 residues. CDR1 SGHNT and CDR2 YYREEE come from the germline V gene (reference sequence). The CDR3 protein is CASSGQGQGAYGYTF. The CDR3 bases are TGTGCCAGCAGCGGCCAGGGACAGGGGGCCTATGGCTACACCTTC.

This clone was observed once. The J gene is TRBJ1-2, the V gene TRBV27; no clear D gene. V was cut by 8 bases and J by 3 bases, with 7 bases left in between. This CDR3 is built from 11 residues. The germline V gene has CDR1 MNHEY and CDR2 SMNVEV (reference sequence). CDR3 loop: CASLGDYGYTF. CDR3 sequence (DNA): TGTGCCAGCCTGGGCGACTATGGCTACACCTTC.

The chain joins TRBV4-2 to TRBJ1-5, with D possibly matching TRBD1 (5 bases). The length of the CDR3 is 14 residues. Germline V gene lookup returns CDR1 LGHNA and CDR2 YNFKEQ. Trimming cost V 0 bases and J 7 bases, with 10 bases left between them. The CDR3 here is CASSQDTGGQPQHF. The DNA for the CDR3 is TGTGCCAGCAGCCAAGATACAGGTGGACAGCCCCAGCATTTT.